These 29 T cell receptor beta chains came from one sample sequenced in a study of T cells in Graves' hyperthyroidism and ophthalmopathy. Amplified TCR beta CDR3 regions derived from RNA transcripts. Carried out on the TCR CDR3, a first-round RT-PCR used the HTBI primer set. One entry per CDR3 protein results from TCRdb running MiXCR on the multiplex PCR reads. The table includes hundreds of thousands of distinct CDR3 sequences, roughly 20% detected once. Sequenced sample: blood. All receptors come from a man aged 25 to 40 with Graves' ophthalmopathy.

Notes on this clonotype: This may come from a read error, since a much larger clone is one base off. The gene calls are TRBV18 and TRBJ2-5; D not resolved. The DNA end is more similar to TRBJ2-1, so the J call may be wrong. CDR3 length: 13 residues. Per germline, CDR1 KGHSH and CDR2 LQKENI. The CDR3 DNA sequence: TGTGCCAGCTCACCAACAAGCCAAGAGACCCAGTTCTTC. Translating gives CASSPTSQETQFF.

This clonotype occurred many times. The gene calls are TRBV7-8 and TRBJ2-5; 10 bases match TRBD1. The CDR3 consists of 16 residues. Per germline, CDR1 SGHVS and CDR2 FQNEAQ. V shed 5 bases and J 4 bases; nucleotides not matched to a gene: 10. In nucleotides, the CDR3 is TGTGCCAGCAGCGTTACCGGGACAGGGGTCCGAGAGACCCAGTACTTC. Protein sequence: CASSVTGTGVRETQYF.

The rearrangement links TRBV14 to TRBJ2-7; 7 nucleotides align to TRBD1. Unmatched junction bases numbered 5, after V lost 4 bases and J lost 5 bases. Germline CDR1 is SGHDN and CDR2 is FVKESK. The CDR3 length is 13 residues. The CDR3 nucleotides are TGTGCCAGCAGCCGGGGACAGACCCACGAGCAGTACTTC. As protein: CASSRGQTHEQYF.

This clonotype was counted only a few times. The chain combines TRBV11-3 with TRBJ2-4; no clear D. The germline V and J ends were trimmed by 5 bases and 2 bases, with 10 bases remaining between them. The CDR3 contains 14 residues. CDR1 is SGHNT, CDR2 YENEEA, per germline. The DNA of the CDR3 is TGTGCCAGCAGCCTAAGAGAGACCAAAAACATTCAGTACTTC. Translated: CASSLRETKNIQYF.

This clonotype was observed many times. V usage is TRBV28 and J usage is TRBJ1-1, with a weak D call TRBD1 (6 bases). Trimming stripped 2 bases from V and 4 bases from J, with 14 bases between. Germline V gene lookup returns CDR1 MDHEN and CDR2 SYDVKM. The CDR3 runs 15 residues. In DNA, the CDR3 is TGTGCCAGCAGTTTAAGGGGGATAGTAGGCACTGAAGCTTTCTTT. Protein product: CASSLRGIVGTEAFF.

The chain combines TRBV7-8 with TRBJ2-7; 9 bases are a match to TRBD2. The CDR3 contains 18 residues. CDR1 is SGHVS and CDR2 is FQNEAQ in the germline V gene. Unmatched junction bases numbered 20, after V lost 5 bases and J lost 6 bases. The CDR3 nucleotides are TGTGCCAGCAGCCTCGGGGGGCTAGCGGGAATTGGAAAAGGCGAGCAGTACTTC. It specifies CASSLGGLAGIGKGEQYF. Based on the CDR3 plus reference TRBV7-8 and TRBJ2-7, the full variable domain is GAGVSQSPRYKVAKRGQDVALRCDPISGHVSLFWYQQALGQGPEFLTYFQNEAQLDKSGLPSDRFFAERPEGSVSTLKIQRTQQEDSAVYLCASSLGGLAGIGKGEQYFGPGTRLTVT.

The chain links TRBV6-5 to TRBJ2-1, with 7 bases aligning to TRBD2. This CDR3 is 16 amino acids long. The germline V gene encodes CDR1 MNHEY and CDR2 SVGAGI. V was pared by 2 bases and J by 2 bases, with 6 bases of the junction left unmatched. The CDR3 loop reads CASSYSNSGPYNEQFF. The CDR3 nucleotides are TGTGCCAGCAGTTACAGCAATAGCGGGCCCTACAATGAGCAGTTCTTC.

The CDR3, as DNA: TGTGCCAGCAGCTCTGGGTATGGGGCGGGAGCGACGGAGACCCAGTACTTC. Translating gives CASSSGYGAGATETQYF. The V and J genes are TRBV11-2 and TRBJ2-5; 7 bases agree with TRBD2. Germline V gene data show CDR1 as SGHAT and CDR2 as FQNNGV. The V segment lost 4 bases and the J segment 5 bases; nucleotides outside the gene matches: 16. The CDR3 runs to 17 residues.

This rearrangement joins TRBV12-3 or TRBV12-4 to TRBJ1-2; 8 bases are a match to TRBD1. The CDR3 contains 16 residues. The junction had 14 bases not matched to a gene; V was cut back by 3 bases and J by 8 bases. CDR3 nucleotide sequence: TGTGCCAGCAGTTTGTTTTTACAGGGGGGGGTTTACGGCTACACCTTC. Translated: CASSLFLQGGVYGYTF.

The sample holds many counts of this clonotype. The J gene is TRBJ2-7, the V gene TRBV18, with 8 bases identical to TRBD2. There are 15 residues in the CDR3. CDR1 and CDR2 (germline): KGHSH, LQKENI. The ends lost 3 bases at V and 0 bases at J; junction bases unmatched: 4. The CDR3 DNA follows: TGTGCCAGCTCACCGGTGACTAGCGCCTCCTACGAGCAGTACTTC. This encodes CASSPVTSASYEQYF. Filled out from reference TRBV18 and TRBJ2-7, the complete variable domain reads NAGVMQNPRHLVRRRGQEARLRCSPMKGHSHVYWYRQLPEEGLKFMVYLQKENIIDESGMPKERFSAEFPKEGPSILRIQQVVRGDSAAYFCASSPVTSASYEQYFGPGTRLTVT.

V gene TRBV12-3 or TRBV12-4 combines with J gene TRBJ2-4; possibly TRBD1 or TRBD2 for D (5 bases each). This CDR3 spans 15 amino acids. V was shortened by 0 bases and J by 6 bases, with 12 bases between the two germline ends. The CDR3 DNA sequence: TGTGCCAGCAGTTTAGCGCTCGGGGCTGGAAACATTCAGTACTTC. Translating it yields CASSLALGAGNIQYF.

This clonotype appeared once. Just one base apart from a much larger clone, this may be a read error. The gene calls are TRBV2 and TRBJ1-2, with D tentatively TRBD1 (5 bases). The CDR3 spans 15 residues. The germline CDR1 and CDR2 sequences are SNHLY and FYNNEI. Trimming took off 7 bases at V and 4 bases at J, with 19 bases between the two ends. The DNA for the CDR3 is TGTGCCAGCAACCTCATCAGGGAAGTGAGCTATGGCTACACCTTC. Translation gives CASNLIREVSYGYTF.

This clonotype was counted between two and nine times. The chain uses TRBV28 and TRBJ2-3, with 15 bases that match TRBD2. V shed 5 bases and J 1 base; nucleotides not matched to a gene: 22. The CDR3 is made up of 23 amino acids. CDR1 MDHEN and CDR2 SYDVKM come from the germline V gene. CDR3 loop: CASSRGRAGRTSGRGDRTDTQYF. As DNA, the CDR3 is TGTGCCAGCAGTCGAGGGAGGGCTGGTCGGACTAGCGGGAGGGGGGACCGCACAGATACGCAGTATTTT.

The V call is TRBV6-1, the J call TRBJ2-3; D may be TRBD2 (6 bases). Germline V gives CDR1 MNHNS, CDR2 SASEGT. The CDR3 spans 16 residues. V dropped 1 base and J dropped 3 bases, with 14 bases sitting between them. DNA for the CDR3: TGTGCCAGCAGTGAAGTGGGCGGGGTCCGAACAGATACGCAGTATTTT. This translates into CASSEVGGVRTDTQYF.

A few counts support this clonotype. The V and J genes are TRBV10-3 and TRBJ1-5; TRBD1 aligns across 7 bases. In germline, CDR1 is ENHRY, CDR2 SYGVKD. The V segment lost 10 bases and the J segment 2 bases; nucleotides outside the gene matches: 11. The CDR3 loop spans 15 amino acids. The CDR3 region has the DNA TGTGCCACAGAGGACCCAGACAGGGGCAATCAGCCCCAGCATTTT. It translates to CATEDPDRGNQPQHF.

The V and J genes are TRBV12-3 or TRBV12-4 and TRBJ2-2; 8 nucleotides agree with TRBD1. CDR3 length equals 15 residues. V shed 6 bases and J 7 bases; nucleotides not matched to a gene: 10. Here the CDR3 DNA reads TGTGCCAGCAGGACGACGGACAGGGCTAACGGGGAGCTGTTTTTT. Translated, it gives CASRTTDRANGELFF.

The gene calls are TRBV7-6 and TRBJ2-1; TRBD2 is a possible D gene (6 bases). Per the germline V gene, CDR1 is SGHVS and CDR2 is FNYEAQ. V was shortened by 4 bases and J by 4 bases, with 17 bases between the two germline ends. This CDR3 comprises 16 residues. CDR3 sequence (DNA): TGTGCCAGCAGCTCAGACATAGCGGACTCATACAATGAGCAGTTCTTC. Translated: CASSSDIADSYNEQFF.

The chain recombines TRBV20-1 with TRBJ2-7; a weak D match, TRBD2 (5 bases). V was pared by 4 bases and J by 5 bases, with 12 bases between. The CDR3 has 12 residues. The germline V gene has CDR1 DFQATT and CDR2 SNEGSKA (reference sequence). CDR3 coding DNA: TGCAGTGCTAATGGGAGTGGAGACGAGCAGTACTTC. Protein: CSANGSGDEQYF.

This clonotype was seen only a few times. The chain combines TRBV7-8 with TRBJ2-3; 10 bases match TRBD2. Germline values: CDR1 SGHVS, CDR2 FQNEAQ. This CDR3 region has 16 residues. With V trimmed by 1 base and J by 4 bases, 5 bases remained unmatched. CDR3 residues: CASSLGISGRSDTQYF. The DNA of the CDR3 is TGTGCCAGCAGCTTAGGTATTAGCGGGAGGTCAGATACGCAGTATTTT.

The CDR3: CATSRDGLAGIPAEQFF. The CDR3 nucleotides are TGTGCCACCAGCAGAGATGGGCTAGCGGGGATCCCGGCTGAGCAGTTCTTC. The chain joins TRBV15 to TRBJ2-1, with 9 bases lining up with TRBD2. The CDR3 is made up of 17 amino acids. Looked up from germline, CDR1 is LNHNV and CDR2 is YYDKDF (reference sequence). Trimming cost V 0 bases and J 9 bases; bases outside gene matches: 12.

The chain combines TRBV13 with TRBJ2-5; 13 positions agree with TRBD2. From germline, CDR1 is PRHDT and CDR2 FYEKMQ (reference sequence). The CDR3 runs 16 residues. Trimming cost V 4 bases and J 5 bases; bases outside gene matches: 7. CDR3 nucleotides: TGTGCCAGCAGCTCGAAACGGACTAGCGGGAGTGAGACCCAGTACTTC. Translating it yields CASSSKRTSGSETQYF.

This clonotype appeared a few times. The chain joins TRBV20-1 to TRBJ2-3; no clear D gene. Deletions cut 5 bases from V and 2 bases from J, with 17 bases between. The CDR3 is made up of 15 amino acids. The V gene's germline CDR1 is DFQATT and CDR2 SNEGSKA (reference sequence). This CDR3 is CSALDPLLVTDTQYF. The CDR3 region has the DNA TGCAGTGCTTTAGACCCCTTATTAGTCACAGATACGCAGTATTTT.

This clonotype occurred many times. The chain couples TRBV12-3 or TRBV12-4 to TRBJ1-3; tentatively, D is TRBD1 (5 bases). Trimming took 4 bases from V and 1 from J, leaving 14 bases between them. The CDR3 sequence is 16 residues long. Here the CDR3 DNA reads TGTGCCAGCAGTTCCCAGGGAAGTAGATCTGGAAACACCATATATTTT. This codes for CASSSQGSRSGNTIYF.

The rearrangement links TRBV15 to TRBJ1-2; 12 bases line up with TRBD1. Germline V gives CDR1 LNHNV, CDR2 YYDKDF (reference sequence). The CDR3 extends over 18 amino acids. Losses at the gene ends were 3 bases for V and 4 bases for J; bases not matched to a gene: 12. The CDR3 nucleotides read TGTGCCACCAGCAGGGCCGGGACAGGGGGCTTAGGGGTCTATGGCTACACCTTC. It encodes CATSRAGTGGLGVYGYTF.

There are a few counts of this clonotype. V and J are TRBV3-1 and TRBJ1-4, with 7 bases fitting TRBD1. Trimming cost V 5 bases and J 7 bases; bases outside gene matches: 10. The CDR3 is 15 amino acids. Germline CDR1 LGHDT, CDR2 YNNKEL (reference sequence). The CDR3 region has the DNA TGTGCCAGCAGCTCCCGACAGGGCCTTGGTGAAAAACTGTTTTTT. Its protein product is CASSSRQGLGEKLFF.

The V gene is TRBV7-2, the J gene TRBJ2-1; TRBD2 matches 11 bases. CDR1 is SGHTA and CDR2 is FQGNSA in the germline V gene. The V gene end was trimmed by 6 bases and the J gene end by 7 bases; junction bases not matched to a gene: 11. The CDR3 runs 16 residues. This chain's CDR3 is CASSPRLAGNRNEQFF. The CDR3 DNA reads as TGTGCCAGCAGTCCGAGACTAGCGGGAAATAGGAATGAGCAGTTCTTC.

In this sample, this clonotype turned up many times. The CDR3 nucleotides are TGTGCCAGCAGGCGGACAGGCGTCTATGGCTACACCTTC. Residues: CASRRTGVYGYTF. This chain uses TRBV6-1 with TRBJ1-2; TRBD1 matches 7 bases. Trimming at V came to 6 bases and at J to 4 bases, leaving 5 bases not matched to a gene. Germline V CDR1 and CDR2: MNHNS, SASEGT. The CDR3 contains 13 residues.

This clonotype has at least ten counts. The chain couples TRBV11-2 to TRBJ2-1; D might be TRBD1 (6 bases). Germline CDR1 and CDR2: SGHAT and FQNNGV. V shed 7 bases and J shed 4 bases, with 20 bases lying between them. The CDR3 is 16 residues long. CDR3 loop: CASTQTGTPRYNEQFF. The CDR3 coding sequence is TGTGCCAGCACTCAAACAGGGACCCCCAGGTACAATGAGCAGTTCTTC.

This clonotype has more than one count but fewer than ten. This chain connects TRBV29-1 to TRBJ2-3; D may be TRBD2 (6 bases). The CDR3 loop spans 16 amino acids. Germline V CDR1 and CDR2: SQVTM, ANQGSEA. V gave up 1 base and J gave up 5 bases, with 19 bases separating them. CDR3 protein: CSVEGVREAGRDTQYF. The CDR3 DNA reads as TGCAGCGTTGAAGGGGTGAGGGAGGCCGGTAGAGATACGCAGTATTTT.